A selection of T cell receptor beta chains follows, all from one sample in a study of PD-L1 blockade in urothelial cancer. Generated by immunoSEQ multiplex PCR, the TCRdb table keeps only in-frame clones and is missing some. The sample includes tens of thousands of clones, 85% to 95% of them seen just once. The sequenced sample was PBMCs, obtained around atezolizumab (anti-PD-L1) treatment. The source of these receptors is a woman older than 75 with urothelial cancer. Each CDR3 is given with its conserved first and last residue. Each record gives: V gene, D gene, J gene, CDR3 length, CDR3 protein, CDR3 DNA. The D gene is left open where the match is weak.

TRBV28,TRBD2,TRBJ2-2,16,CASSSGLVANTGELFF,TGTGCCAGCAGTTCCGGACTAGTTGCGAACACCGGGGAGCTGTTTTTT
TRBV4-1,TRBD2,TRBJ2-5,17,CASSQDPAGGLQETQYF,TGCGCCAGCAGCCAAGATCCCGCGGGAGGTTTACAAGAGACCCAGTACTTC
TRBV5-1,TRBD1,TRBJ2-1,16,CASRLGIGTGDNEQFF,TGCGCCAGCAGACTTGGGATCGGGACAGGGGACAATGAGCAGTTCTTC
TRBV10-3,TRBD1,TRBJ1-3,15,CAISEGTGRGNTIYF,TGTGCCATCAGTGAAGGGACAGGGAGGGGAAACACCATATATTTT
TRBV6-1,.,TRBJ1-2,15,CASSVGTRLFYGYTF,TGTGCCAGCAGTGTCGGGACACGCCTTTTCTATGGCTACACCTTC
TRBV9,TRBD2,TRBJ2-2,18,CASSVALSGGTNTGELFF,TGTGCCAGCAGCGTAGCTCTCAGCGGGGGAACGAACACCGGGGAGCTGTTTTTT
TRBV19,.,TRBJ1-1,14,CASTKGQLNTEAFF,TGTGCCAGTACCAAAGGACAGTTGAACACTGAAGCTTTCTTT
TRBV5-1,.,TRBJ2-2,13,CASSSSEGGELFF,TGCGCCAGCAGCTCCTCGGAGGGCGGGGAGCTGTTTTTT
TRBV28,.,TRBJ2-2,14,CATPVRGKTGELFF,TGTGCCACTCCCGTAAGGGGGAAGACCGGGGAGCTGTTTTTT
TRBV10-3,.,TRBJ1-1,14,CAITDDRTNTEAFF,TGTGCCATCACTGACGACAGGACAAACACTGAAGCTTTCTTT
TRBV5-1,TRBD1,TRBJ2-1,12,CASSWDSNEQFF,TGCGCCAGCAGCTGGGACAGCAATGAGCAGTTCTTC
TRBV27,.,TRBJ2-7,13,CASASGGGYEQYF,TGTGCCAGCGCTAGTGGGGGCGGATACGAGCAGTACTTC
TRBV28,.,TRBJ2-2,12,CASGTNTGELFF,TGTGCCAGCGGCACGAACACCGGGGAGCTGTTTTTT
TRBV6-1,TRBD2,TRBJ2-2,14,CASSGIAGTGELFF,TGTGCCAGCAGTGGGATAGCGGGCACCGGGGAGCTGTTTTTT
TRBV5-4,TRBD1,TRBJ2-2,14,CASSPTGDTGELFF,TGTGCCAGCAGCCCGACAGGGGACACCGGGGAGCTGTTTTTT
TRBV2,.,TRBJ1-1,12,CASNGEVAEAFF,TGTGCCAGCAACGGGGAAGTTGCTGAAGCTTTCTTT
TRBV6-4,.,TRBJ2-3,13,CASSVTATDTQYF,TGTGCCAGCAGTGTTACAGCCACAGATACGCAGTATTTT
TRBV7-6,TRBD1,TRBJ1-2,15,CASSLVGQVASWGTF,TGTGCCAGCAGCTTAGTGGGACAGGTTGCCAGCTGGGGCACCTTC
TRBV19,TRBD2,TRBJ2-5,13,CASSGGGRETQYF,TGTGCCAGCAGCGGGGGGGGCCGGGAGACCCAGTACTTC
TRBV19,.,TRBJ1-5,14,CASSISGLGQPQHF,TGTGCCAGTAGTATATCTGGGCTCGGTCAGCCCCAGCATTTT
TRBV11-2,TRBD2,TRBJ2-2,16,CASSLGAGGPTGELFF,TGTGCCAGCAGCTTAGGAGCGGGAGGCCCAACCGGGGAGCTGTTTTTT
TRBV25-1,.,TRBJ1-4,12,CASSDQGKRLFF,TGTGCCAGCAGTGACCAGGGAAAGAGATTGTTTTTT
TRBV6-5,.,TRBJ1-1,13,CAGTGGMNTEAFF,TGTGCCGGTACCGGAGGGATGAACACTGAAGCTTTCTTT
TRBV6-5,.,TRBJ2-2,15,CASSPTGSNTGELFF,TGTGCCAGCAGCCCGACAGGATCTAACACCGGGGAGCTGTTTTTT
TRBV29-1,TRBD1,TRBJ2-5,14,CSVEEGTGGTTQYF,TGCAGCGTTGAAGAAGGAACAGGGGGCACCACCCAGTACTTC